This T cell receptor beta chain was identified in a study of cytomegalovirus exposure and HLA in healthy donors (dated by TCRdb to about 2017). A note on the overall study: An earlier analysis of some 600 of the donors reported 250 to 300 Gb of sequence data and roughly 120 million unique TCR beta sequences obtained from around 190 million T cells. An early release that covered about 600 HLA-typed donors contained about 300 gigabases of sequencing data and 80 million or so unique TCR sequences. The genetic ancestry cluster associated with self-reported Caucasian donors included 81% of the 300 to 450 genotyped donors. The study aimed to test whether signatures of past pathogen exposure could be identified by cataloging public T cell receptors. The T cell repertoires of roughly 660 subjects were profiled by immunosequencing and related to cytomegalovirus serostatus. Along with the approximately 700-subject first cohort, a separate validation cohort of around 120 different subjects was used. To predict cytomegalovirus infection status, the study brought together high-throughput TCR immunosequencing, statistical association of individual TCRs with disease status, and machine learning. A later analysis re-examined previously published TCR beta repertoires from around 670 donors and added high-resolution HLA genotyping to investigate patterns of TCR occurrence. The later analysis used no new phenotypic data to find candidate immune exposures, relying instead on TCR beta sequences and their occurrence across donors. To decide whether each TCR beta V gene segment behaved as functional or pseudogenic, an earlier analysis of 587 of the donors relied on high-throughput TCR beta sequencing. Donor age, sex, ethnicity and CMV serostatus were collected together with the repertoire data. A later genetic analysis used genome-wide SNP genotypes for about 65% of the roughly 700 donors, treating that subset as a discovery cohort. All discovery cohort repertoires had been generated using a single sequencing platform. HLA typing covered class I and class II loci at four-digit resolution. Typing coverage differed by locus: A, B, C, DRB1 and DQB1 were typed in roughly 620-630 donors, DQA1 in about 550, DPA1 in some 600, and DPB1 in 472. Because of strong linkage in the cohort, 4 to 6 DR-DQ haplotypes were treated as single units for association and clustering. Among roughly 370 genotyped donors of the cohort, an average of roughly 240,000 unique TCR beta nucleotide sequences were sequenced per donor, 15% to 20% of them non-productive.

The library was prepared using the immunoSEQ multiplex PCR assay. For the multiplex PCR, a mixture combining 60 forward primers for TCR Vbeta segments and 13 reverse primers for TCR Jbeta segments was used. The CDR3 region of rearranged TCR beta genes was amplified from genomic DNA with a multiplex PCR assay. The Illumina HiSeq System was used to sequence the amplified TCR beta libraries as 87-base-pair reads. The paper's processing steps were these. A later analysis tallied 75 million to 85 million unique TCR beta chains across the roughly 610 repertoires, and roughly 11 million of those chains were shared by two or more donors. Raw reads were error-corrected and collapsed into unique sequences by a nearest-neighbor algorithm in which closely related sequences were merged to remove PCR and sequencing errors. Alignment of CDR3 sequences to IMGT reference sequences was used to assign V, D and J gene segments. For a sequence to be retained, a match of at least six nucleotides to both a V gene segment and a J gene segment was required. Rearrangements were classified as productive when the CDR3 lacked stop codons and remained in frame with V and J, and all other rearrangements were classified as non-productive. CDR3 was defined according to IMGT convention as the region running from the second conserved V-encoded cysteine to the conserved J-encoded phenylalanine. In an earlier analysis of around 540 of the donors, sequences lacking an unambiguous match to a single V gene segment were excluded. In an earlier analysis of roughly 500 of the donors, V segments were called functional above 56.7% productive rearrangements and were called segregating when the between-donor standard deviation exceeded 5%. A statistical classification framework was built to diagnose cytomegalovirus status from the catalog of TCR beta chain sequences. In a later analysis, TCR nucleotide sequences were compared against IMGT/GENE-DB human TR gene sequences so that V and J genes could be assigned. Using the TCRdist pipeline, a later analysis assigned CDR3 sequences along with most-parsimonious VDJ recombination scenarios. In a later analysis, each TCR beta chain was defined by its CDR3 amino acid sequence together with its V-gene family, and reads without a unique V-gene family were excluded. To address suspected cross-contamination and a sequencing artifact, a later analysis removed 592 highly shared, low-generation-probability nucleotide sequences. A later analysis calculated a clonal expansion index for each public chain from normalized within-repertoire ranks of inferred template counts. A later analysis computed generation probabilities with a VDJ recombination model fitted to out-of-frame rearrangements, and checked the results against IGoR. A later analysis scored TCR-TCR, TCR-HLA and TCR-CMV co-occurrence with hypergeometric tests, applying a repertoire-size bias correction to TCR pairs. In a later analysis, false discovery rates were estimated by permuting HLA or CMV assignments 20 times. In a later analysis, co-occurring TCRs were grouped using DBSCAN, and TCRdist sequence similarity was added for clustering within HLA-allele-positive subsets. Repertoires with fewer than 30,000 or more than 120,000 public chains were left out of co-occurrence clustering, as were five repertoires with anomalous nucleotide sharing. In its TCRdb copy, this immuneACCESS table keeps in-frame sequences only and misses some clones. Where compared with another copy, unresolved V genes explain less than half of these, and the others have no known cause. The V and J calls and clone size were taken over from that table, and D and trimming were inferred from the DNA. This sample gives about 160,000 clones in total; 71% of them show up just once. The top ten constitute approximately 3% of the sample.

About this clone: No cognate antigen has been identified for it. Base qualities are not recorded, but no much larger clone differs from it by a single base.

Overall results and qualifications from the work: In a later analysis, 15,000 to 20,000 TCR beta sequences were associated with specific HLA alleles at a false discovery rate of 0.05. A later genetic analysis reported fewer N-insertions in productive TCRs among donors in an Asian-associated ancestry cluster than the roughly 700-donor mean. In a later analysis, most CMV-associated TCR beta chains were found to appear HLA-restricted, with HLA associations seemingly driven largely by CMV exposure. A group of highly shared sequence variants was considered likely to be a technical artifact of the sequencing pipeline. In an earlier analysis of some 550 of the donors, most TCR beta V segments were observed in productive rearrangements about 87% or about 30% of the time, broadly matching IMGT annotations. Because counts were too low, roughly 18 rarely observed V segments, including chromosome 9 orphons, were left out of the earlier analysis of 500 to 650 of the donors. CMV serostatus was the only immune exposure information available for the cohort. A further reported finding was that TCR beta sequences accurately predicted the HLA-A and HLA-B alleles for most subjects in the first cohort. Strong co-occurrence of HLA alleles, especially DR and DQ, made assigning TCR associations to individual alleles difficult. Most TCR sequences were observed very rarely across donors, whereas some public TCRs were present in many individuals. The authors suggested that the approach could potentially be generalized to other disease states and immunological phenotypes. The study listed approximately 150 TCR beta chains as associated with cytomegalovirus. Roughly uniform sequencing depth across donors was assumed in presence/absence analyses, although this assumption may not hold. Because the 87-base-pair reads could not distinguish some IMGT-functional V segments, including TRBV6-2 and TRBV6-3, those segments were excluded. The classifier was reported to diagnose cytomegalovirus status with high specificity and sensitivity in both the original cohort and the validation cohort. A few of the identified cytomegalovirus-associated TCR beta chains were confirmed in vitro to be specific for cytomegalovirus antigens. Because HLA typing was unavailable for some donors at each locus, only the typed subset was used in association tests. A later analysis found that HLA-associated TCR beta chains were more clonally expanded and had lower generation probabilities than equally common non-associated chains. According to a later analysis, TCR association rates differed among HLA loci, with DRB1 alleles showing the most associated TCRs and HLA-C alleles showing the fewest. V-gene and J-gene trimming of TCR beta chains was associated with a missense DCLRE1C variant in a later genetic analysis, and the association was replicated in an independent cohort. Correlated functional status among segregating V segments might be attributable to linkage disequilibrium, but an unknown experimental factor could not be ruled out. This cohort had only TCR beta chains sequenced, and the lack of alpha or paired-chain data limited which features could be detected. Several of the top co-occurrence clusters appeared to be linked to parvovirus B19, influenza, CMV and Epstein-Barr virus, according to a later analysis.

As encoded in the germline V gene, CDR1 is SGHAT while CDR2 is FQNNGV. The CDR3, cysteine through phenylalanine, is 15 amino acids long. The CDR3 DNA has 45 bases and is translated from base 1. V has 5 bases trimmed and J has 5 bases trimmed; junction bases matching no gene number 11. The cohort comprised approximately 700 healthy bone marrow donors. All cohort members were sampled while nominally healthy, although unrecorded immune exposures were likely present. The donor was CMV seronegative and was included in the group of under 450 seronegative cohort members. Each donor provided a peripheral blood sample, and peripheral blood mononuclear cells were used for TCR beta sequencing. Genomic DNA extraction from the blood cell samples was performed with the Qiagen DNeasy Blood Extraction Kit.

This clonotype was sampled from a woman aged 30 to 39 in good health and CMV-seronegative. The V and J genes are TRBV11-2 and TRBJ2-5, with 7 junctional bases fitting TRBD2. Material: PBMCs. The nucleotide sequence is given as TGTGCCAGCAGCGCCTTGGGGCGGGAGAGGGAGACCCAGTACTTC. Translation gives CASSALGRERETQYF.